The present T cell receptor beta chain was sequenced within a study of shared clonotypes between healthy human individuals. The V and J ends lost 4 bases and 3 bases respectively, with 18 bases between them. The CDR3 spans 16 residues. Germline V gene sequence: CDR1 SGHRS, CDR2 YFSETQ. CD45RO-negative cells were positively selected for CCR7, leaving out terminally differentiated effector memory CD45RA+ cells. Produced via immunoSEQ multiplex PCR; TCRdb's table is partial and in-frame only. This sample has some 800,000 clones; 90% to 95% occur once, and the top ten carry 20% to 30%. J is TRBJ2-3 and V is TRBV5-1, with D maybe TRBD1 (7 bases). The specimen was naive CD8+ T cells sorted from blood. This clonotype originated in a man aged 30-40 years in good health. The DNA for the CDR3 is TGCGCCAGCAGCCCCAGGGGGGCGGGACGGACAGATACGCAGTATTTT. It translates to CASSPRGAGRTDTQYF.